This entry is about one T cell receptor (beta chain). Its antigen is unknown. The entry originates in a study of CXCR3-negative and CXCR3-positive naive CD8 T cells. Study summary: The libraries yielded about 130 million TRB reads, about 1.5 +/- 0.3 million each. The study's findings and limits: Each naive subset displayed comparably high diversity, whereas memory CD8+ cells displayed much lower diversity.

Per the germline V gene, CDR1 is LGHNA and CDR2 is YNFKEQ. The CDR3 consists of 16 residues. TRB cDNA libraries were made by UMI-labeled 5' RACE. TCRdb reanalyzed the 5' RACE reads and collapses them to one entry per CDR3 protein, without DNA. The sample is made up of approximately 41,000 distinct CDR3 sequences, and the top ten hold about 10% of it. This chain uses TRBV4-2 with TRBJ2-7; the TCRdb call, TRBD1, lacks DNA for checking. Sequenced input: memory CD8+ T cells from blood. The sequence derives from a human donor in good health. Some clones in this sample may be carry-over from other donors' samples. CDR3 amino acids: CASSQYPGQGPYEQYF.